The 10 T cell receptor beta chains in this list originate from one sample, sequenced in a study of CD8 T cells in Susac syndrome. With random hexamers, reverse transcription was performed on roughly 0.5 to 1 ug of RNA. Via MiXCR, TCRdb re-called the immunoSEQ multiplex PCR reads, giving one row per CDR3 protein. The sample records about 83,000 distinct CDR3 sequences, 96% being singletons. Sequences were obtained from CD8+ T cells from PBMCs. Receptor source: a human donor with Susac syndrome.

This chain uses TRBV5-1 with TRBJ1-1; D is uncertain. The CDR3 sequence is 14 residues long. Trimming removed 0 bases at V and 3 bases at J, with 9 bases between. The germline gives CDR1 SGHRS, CDR2 YFSETQ. The CDR3 region is CASSLALGYTEAFF. The CDR3 DNA reads as TGCGCCAGCAGCTTGGCTTTGGGGTACACTGAAGCTTTCTTT. The variable domain in full, completed from reference TRBV5-1 and TRBJ1-1, reads KAGVTQTPRYLIKTRGQQVTLSCSPISGHRSVSWYQQTPGQGLQFLFEYFSETQRNKGNFPGRFSGRQFSNSRSEMNVSTLELGDSALYLCASSLALGYTEAFFGQGTRLTVV.

CDR3: CASSRTSANTGELFF. CDR3 in DNA: TGTGCCAGCAGCCGGACTAGCGCGAACACCGGGGAGCTGTTTTTT. V gene TRBV5-4 combines with J gene TRBJ2-2; 9 nucleotides agree with TRBD2. CDR3 size: 15 residues. Germline CDR1 SGHNT, CDR2 YYREEE (reference sequence). Losses at the gene ends were 4 bases for V and 0 bases for J; bases not matched to a gene: 1. The whole variable domain, filled in from reference TRBV5-4 and TRBJ2-2, reads ETGVTQSPTHLIKTRGQQVTLRCSSQSGHNTVSWYQQALGQGPQFIFQYYREEENGRGNFPPRFSGLQFPNYSSELNVNALELDDSALYLCASSRTSANTGELFFGEGSRLTVL.

The chain links TRBV6-5 to TRBJ2-7; a weak D match, TRBD2 (6 bases). Germline lookup yields CDR1 MNHEY and CDR2 SVGAGI. V lost 6 bases to trimming and J lost 3 bases, with 12 bases between them. The CDR3 totals 13 residues. The CDR3 reads CASSPVGLYEQYV. DNA of the CDR3: TGTGCCAGCAGCCCCGTGGGACTCTACGAGCAGTACGTC.

This chain connects TRBV27 to TRBJ2-1; 11 bases line up with TRBD2. Germline values: CDR1 MNHEY, CDR2 SMNVEV (reference sequence). V shed 4 bases, J shed 10 bases, and the junction held 6 bases outside the gene matches. The CDR3 sequence is 14 residues long. CDR3 DNA: TGTGCCAGCAGTTGGACTAGCGGGCTGGGGGAGCAGTTCTTC. Encoded protein: CASSWTSGLGEQFF.

V and J are TRBV28 and TRBJ2-4; D call uncertain. The CDR3 spans 14 residues. Germline V gives CDR1 MDHEN, CDR2 SYDVKM. V lost 5 bases, J lost 0 bases, and 8 bases lay in between. In DNA, the CDR3 is TGTGCCAGCAGTCGAACAGTAGCCAAAAACATTCAGTACTTC. The encoded protein is CASSRTVAKNIQYF.

The chain joins TRBV21-1 to TRBJ1-1; TRBD1, as called in the table, went unchecked against the DNA. TRBV21-1 is noted as a pseudogene. The CDR3 has 17 amino acids. This chain's CDR3 is CASSPFAYRGRDTEAFF. In nucleotides, the CDR3 is TGTGCCAGCAGCCCATTCGCTTACAGGGGCCGAGACACTGAAGCTTTCTTT.

This chain joins TRBV4-3 and TRBJ2-1; D is unclear. Trimming removed 1 base from V and 5 bases from J, with 6 bases in between. This CDR3 region has 13 residues. The germline V gene encodes CDR1 LGHNA and CDR2 YSLEER. The CDR3 DNA sequence: TGCGCCAGCAGCCAAGCCGACCACAATGAGCAGTTCTTC. Encoded protein: CASSQADHNEQFF.

The chain carries TRBV7-8 and TRBJ2-5, with unresolved D. The CDR3 totals 17 residues. Between the trimmed V and J ends, which lost 5 bases and 4 bases, there was a span of 23 bases. CDR1 is SGHVS and CDR2 is FQNEAQ in the germline V gene. For the CDR3, the DNA is TGTGCCAGCAGCCCAGGACCCGGAAGACCGAGCCGAGAGACCCAGTACTTC. This codes for CASSPGPGRPSRETQYF.

This clonotype was detected once. The chain couples TRBV29-1 to TRBJ2-2; the D call may be TRBD1 or TRBD2 (5 bases each). CDR3 length: 13 amino acids. In germline, CDR1 is SQVTM, CDR2 ANQGSEA. V was trimmed by 4 bases and J by 4 bases, leaving 10 bases between them. CDR3: CSVGDPTTGELFF. For the CDR3, the DNA is TGCAGCGTTGGGGACCCCACCACCGGGGAGCTGTTTTTT.

The V and J genes are TRBV7-9 and TRBJ2-5; no definite D call. The CDR3 runs to 13 residues. Germline V lookup: CDR1 SEHNR, CDR2 FQNEAQ (reference sequence). The ends were cut back, 0 bases at V and 5 bases at J, with 7 bases in the middle. In DNA, the CDR3 is TGTGCCAGCAGCTTAGCTGGTTGGGAGACCCAGTACTTC. It is translated as CASSLAGWETQYF. The complete variable domain, with remaining parts taken from reference TRBV7-9 and TRBJ2-5, reads DTGVSQNPRHKITKRGQNVTFRCDPISEHNRLYWYRQTLGQGPEFLTYFQNEAQLEKSRLLSDRFSAERPKGSFSTLEIQRTEQGDSAMYLCASSLAGWETQYFGPGTRLLVL.